A single sample gave rise to the 21 T cell receptor beta chains below, sequenced in a study of PD-1 blockade in classical Hodgkin lymphoma. The data were produced by immunoSEQ multiplex PCR, yet TCRdb's version contains in-frame clones alone and is incomplete. Altogether about 27,000 clones are present, 70% to 80% being singletons, with the ten largest covering around 2.3%. There was relapse after autologous stem cell transplantation in every patient, and there was variation in brentuximab vedotin exposure. Researchers used magnetic negative selection to pull out pure CD4+ T cells from thawed PBMCs. The sample in question was CD4+ T cells from blood, obtained at baseline. The receptors derive from a human donor with classical Hodgkin lymphoma.

V and J are TRBV7-3 and TRBJ2-5; D is perhaps TRBD1 (5 bases). Germline loops: CDR1 SGHTA, CDR2 FQGTGA. CDR3 length: 13 amino acids. V lost 4 bases to trimming and J lost 3 bases, with 9 bases between them. CDR3 region: CASSSPGKETQYF. DNA of the CDR3: TGTGCCAGCAGCTCACCAGGGAAAGAGACCCAGTACTTC.

This chain connects TRBV7-3 to TRBJ2-7; a weak D match, TRBD2 (6 bases). This CDR3 is 16 amino acids long. Germline CDR1 reads SGHTA; CDR2 reads FQGTGA. V was clipped by 5 bases and J by 0 bases, with 17 bases between them. The CDR3 loop is CASSPTVGGSSYEQYF. DNA of the CDR3: TGTGCCAGCAGCCCTACGGTCGGGGGTAGCTCCTACGAGCAGTACTTC.

The rearrangement joins TRBV7-2 to TRBJ2-3; 7 bases align to TRBD2. V dropped 3 bases and J dropped 4; count of bases not matched to a gene: 10. Germline CDR1 SGHTA, CDR2 FQGNSA. This CDR3 is 16 amino acids long. CDR3 sequence: CASSLRRGEWSDTQYF. Here the CDR3 DNA reads TGTGCCAGCAGCTTGAGACGGGGGGAATGGTCAGATACGCAGTATTTT.

This chain links TRBV2 with TRBJ2-2; 12 positions match TRBD2. Losses at the gene ends were 2 bases for V and 4 bases for J; bases not matched to a gene: 14. The CDR3 spans 20 residues. Germline values: CDR1 SNHLY, CDR2 FYNNEI. The CDR3 coding sequence is TGTGCCAGCAGTGAACCTCCGGGACTAGCGGGTCCCCGGGGCACCGGGGAGCTGTTTTTT. The encoded protein is CASSEPPGLAGPRGTGELFF.

This clone was seen more than once but under ten times. The V and J genes are TRBV27 and TRBJ1-4; no firm D call. The CDR3 has 14 amino acids. The V gene's germline CDR1 is MNHEY and CDR2 SMNVEV (reference sequence). V lost 2 bases to trimming and J lost 2 bases, with 6 bases between them. CDR3 sequence: CASSLSRTNEKLFF. CDR3 coding DNA: TGTGCCAGCAGTTTAAGCAGGACTAATGAAAAACTGTTTTTT.

This sequence joins TRBV5-3 and TRBJ1-2; no firm D call. TRBV5-3 is sorted into the ORF group, with uncertain function. This CDR3 comprises 14 residues. V lost 1 base and J lost 4, with 11 bases in between. CDR3 sequence: CARSLREDGYGYTF. CDR3 coding DNA: TGTGCCAGAAGCTTGAGAGAGGACGGCTATGGCTACACCTTC.

This clone appeared once. The V and J genes are TRBV7-3 and TRBJ2-5, with D tentatively TRBD1 (5 bases). CDR1 is SGHTA, CDR2 FQGTGA, per germline. With 0 bases removed from V and 5 bases from J, the gap between germline ends came to 13 bases. The length of the CDR3 is 15 residues. The CDR3 region has the DNA TGTGCCAGCAGCTTAACCGTCGACAGTAGGGAGACCCAGTACTTC. The encoded protein is CASSLTVDSRETQYF.

The gene calls are TRBV7-3 and TRBJ2-6; D is unclear. This CDR3 has 16 amino acids. Germline CDR1 is SGHTA and CDR2 is FQGTGA. The V end was cut by 8 bases, the J end by 0 bases, with 14 bases between. Written as DNA, the CDR3 is TGTGCCAGCCAATCACAGCCTCGCTCTGGGGCCAACGTCCTGACTTTC. It codes for CASQSQPRSGANVLTF. Using reference TRBV7-3 and TRBJ2-6 for the parts outside the CDR3, the full variable domain is GAGVSQTPSNKVTEKGKYVELRCDPISGHTALYWYRQSLGQGPEFLIYFQGTGAADDSGLPNDRFFAVRPEGSVSTLKIQRTERGDSAVYLCASQSQPRSGANVLTFGAGSRLTVL.

CDR3 sequence reads: CASSLKARSNSYNSPLHF. The CDR3 region has the DNA TGTGCCAGCAGCTTAAAGGCTCGGTCTAACTCCTATAATTCACCCCTCCACTTT. The V and J genes are TRBV7-2 and TRBJ1-6, with D unresolved. From germline, CDR1 is SGHTA and CDR2 FQGNSA. The CDR3 loop spans 18 amino acids. V was pared by 2 bases and J by 0 bases, with 14 bases between.

CDR3 sequence reads: CASSTGTSRETQYF. The CDR3, as DNA: TGTGCCAGCAGCACCGGGACTAGTCGAGAGACCCAGTACTTC. The rearrangement links TRBV11-2 to TRBJ2-5, with 8 bases aligning to TRBD2. This CDR3 contains 14 residues. The V segment lost 5 bases and the J segment 4 bases; nucleotides outside the gene matches: 6. Per the germline V gene, CDR1 is SGHAT and CDR2 is FQNNGV.

This chain joins TRBV7-9 and TRBJ2-5; D not certain. Trimming took off 7 bases at V and 1 base at J, with 4 bases between the two ends. This CDR3 is built from 11 residues. Germline-derived CDR1 and CDR2 are SEHNR and FQNEAQ (reference sequence). The CDR3 is CASTPQETQYF. The CDR3 coding sequence is TGTGCCAGCACCCCCCAAGAGACCCAGTACTTC.

This clone has a handful of counts. V usage is TRBV7-2 and J usage is TRBJ2-7; a weak D match, TRBD1 (6 bases). Germline loops: CDR1 SGHTA, CDR2 FQGNSA. Trimming removed 1 base from V and 2 bases from J, with 15 bases in between. The CDR3 covers 16 residues. The CDR3 DNA is TGTGCCAGCAGCTTAGTGGGATGGACAGATACCTACGAGCAGTACTTC. Protein: CASSLVGWTDTYEQYF. The entire variable domain, with the rest obtained from reference TRBV7-2 and TRBJ2-7, is as follows: GAGVSQSPSNKVTEKGKDVELRCDPISGHTALYWYRQSLGQGLEFLIYFQGNSAPDKSGLPSDRFSAERTGGSVSTLTIQRTQQEDSAVYLCASSLVGWTDTYEQYFGPGTRLTVT.

The sample holds a few counts of this clone. J is TRBJ1-2 and V is TRBV6-5, with 7 bases aligning to TRBD1. Trimming at V came to 4 bases and at J to 4 bases, leaving 6 bases not matched to a gene. The CDR3 is made up of 14 amino acids. CDR1 and CDR2 from the germline V gene are MNHEY and SVGAGI. CDR3 loop: CASSLGGRGYGYTF. The CDR3 nucleotides are TGTGCCAGCAGTTTAGGGGGCCGTGGCTATGGCTACACCTTC.

The gene calls are TRBV6-5 and TRBJ1-2; D not certain. Germline CDR1 and CDR2: MNHEY and SVGAGI. Trimming cost V 3 bases and J 7 bases, with 9 bases left between them. This CDR3 region has 12 residues. CDR3 sequence (DNA): TGTGCCAGCAGTTATGATGGATTTGGCTACACCTTC. It specifies CASSYDGFGYTF.

This rearrangement joins TRBV14 to TRBJ2-3, with D maybe TRBD2 (6 bases). The germline V and J ends were trimmed by 2 bases and 6 bases, with 15 bases remaining between them. Germline V gene data show CDR1 as SGHDN and CDR2 as FVKESK. CDR3 length: 15 residues. The CDR3 nucleotides read TGTGCCAGCAGCCAACGGGACTTCGCAGGGGATACGCAGTATTTT. Translating it yields CASSQRDFAGDTQYF.

The chain has TRBV5-1 and TRBJ2-5; tentatively, D is TRBD1 or TRBD2 (5 bases each). The CDR3 is 14 residues long. The V end was cut by 4 bases, the J end by 0 bases, with 10 bases between. Germline CDR1 reads SGHRS; CDR2 reads YFSETQ. The CDR3 spells CASSGDGYQETQYF. For the CDR3, the DNA is TGCGCCAGCAGCGGGGACGGGTACCAAGAGACCCAGTACTTC.

This chain uses TRBV7-6 with TRBJ2-7; TRBD2 matches 10 bases. Germline V gene data show CDR1 as SGHVS and CDR2 as FNYEAQ. J was trimmed by 3 bases and V by 3 bases; bases with no gene match: 5. This CDR3 has 15 amino acids. CDR3 sequence: CASSFERGGRYEQYF. CDR3 DNA: TGTGCCAGCAGCTTCGAGCGGGGGGGCCGCTACGAGCAGTACTTC.

The gene calls are TRBV5-1 and TRBJ2-7; D gene ambiguous. Germline CDR1 SGHRS, CDR2 YFSETQ. The CDR3 contains 13 residues. V lost 5 bases to trimming and J lost 11 bases, with 20 bases between them. The CDR3 nucleotides read TGCGCCAGCAGTTCCCCCTTGGAACGTGATAAGTACTTC. Translated, it gives CASSSPLERDKYF.

The V and J genes are TRBV5-1 and TRBJ1-4; maybe TRBD1 (6 bases). Trimming shortened V by 5 bases and J by 11 bases, and 25 bases separated the two germline ends. This CDR3 is 16 amino acids long. Germline CDR1 reads SGHRS; CDR2 reads YFSETQ. As DNA, the CDR3 is TGCGCCAGCAGACCTAGCCTACAGTTGACAGGAGTGAAACTGTTTTTT. Translating it yields CASRPSLQLTGVKLFF.

This sequence joins TRBV9 and TRBJ2-1; 13 bases align to TRBD2. This CDR3 is built from 16 residues. V dropped 4 bases and J dropped 7; count of bases not matched to a gene: 8. Germline CDR1 reads SGDLS; CDR2 reads YYNGEE. The CDR3, as DNA: TGTGCCAGCAGCTTCCGACTAGCGGGGGGTAATAATGAGCAGTTCTTC. Translated, it gives CASSFRLAGGNNEQFF.

The chain is built from TRBV28 and TRBJ1-2; D not certain. This CDR3 comprises 14 residues. The V gene lost 6 bases and the J gene lost 5 bases, with 16 bases spanning the gap. Germline V CDR1 and CDR2: MDHEN, SYDVKM. DNA of the CDR3: TGTGCCAGCAGAGCGGCAGTCATGACTTATGGCTACACCTTC. This gives the protein CASRAAVMTYGYTF.